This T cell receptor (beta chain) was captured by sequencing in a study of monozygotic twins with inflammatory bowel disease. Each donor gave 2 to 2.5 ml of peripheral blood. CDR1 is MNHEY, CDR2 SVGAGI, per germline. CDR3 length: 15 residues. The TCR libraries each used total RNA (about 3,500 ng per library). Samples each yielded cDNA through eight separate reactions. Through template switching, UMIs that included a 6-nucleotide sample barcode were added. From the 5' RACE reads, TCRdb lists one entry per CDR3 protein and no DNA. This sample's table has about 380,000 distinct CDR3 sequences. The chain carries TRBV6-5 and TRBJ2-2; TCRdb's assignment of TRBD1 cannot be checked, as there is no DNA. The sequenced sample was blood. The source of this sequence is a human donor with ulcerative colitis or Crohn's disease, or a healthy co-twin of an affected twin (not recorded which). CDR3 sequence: CASSSGVLPQGELFF.